The subject of this entry is one T cell receptor (beta chain). Under the authors' procedure: Using reference gene primer amplification, nucleated cell counts were estimated. Generated by immunoSEQ multiplex PCR, the TCRdb table keeps only in-frame clones and is missing some. V and J calls and clone size are given by that table; D and trimming were obtained from the DNA. The top ten clones hold 9% to 13% of a sample with 150,000 to 160,000 clones, 65% to 90% of them seen once. These data are taken from a study of blood T cell repertoires in COVID-19. Turning to the study itself: Both acute and convalescent COVID-19 samples were obtained from the United States, Italy and Spain. The analysed material was cDNA or gDNA that came from T cells, B-cell-depleted T cells, or PBMCs.

Enrolled during active infection, Seattle patients were then followed longitudinally. The ends were cut back, 1 base at V and 8 bases at J, with 11 bases in the middle. Germline assignment: CDR1 SEHNR and CDR2 FQNEAQ (reference sequence). This CDR3 has 14 amino acids. This TCR derives from a woman aged 55-70 years with COVID-19, enrolled during active disease. The chain is built from TRBV7-9 and TRBJ1-4; D is perhaps TRBD1 (6 bases). The sequenced sample was peripheral blood. Here the CDR3 DNA reads TGTGCCAGCAGCTTAGGGGGGCCTAGAGAAAAACTGTTTTTT. Protein sequence: CASSLGGPREKLFF.